This TCR beta chain was recovered during a study of cytomegalovirus exposure and HLA in healthy donors (dated by TCRdb to about 2017). A note on the overall study: According to an earlier analysis of a few hundred of the donors, about 179 million T cells yielded 117 million unique TCR beta sequences and more than 250 Gb of sequence data. An early release covering roughly 640 HLA-typed donors comprised 250 to 350 gigabases of sequencing data and roughly 85 million unique TCR sequences. Among the 398 genotyped donors, 75% to 90% belonged to the genetic ancestry cluster associated with self-reported Caucasian donors. The study was designed to test whether signatures of past pathogen exposure could be identified by cataloging public T cell receptors. The study profiled the T cell repertoires of approximately 700 subjects by immunosequencing and related them to cytomegalovirus serostatus. In addition to the first cohort of 666 subjects, a separate validation cohort of 120 different subjects was used. To predict cytomegalovirus infection status, the study combined high-throughput TCR immunosequencing, statistical association of individual TCRs with disease status, and machine learning. To study patterns of TCR occurrence, a later analysis re-analyzed previously published TCR beta repertoires from 700 or so donors and added high-resolution HLA genotyping. Rather than drawing on any new phenotypic data, the later analysis identified candidate immune exposures from TCR beta sequences and the way those sequences occurred across donors. To decide whether each TCR beta V gene segment behaved as functional or pseudogenic, an earlier analysis of some 600 of the donors relied on high-throughput TCR beta sequencing. Donor age, sex, ethnicity and CMV serostatus were compiled alongside the repertoire data. Genome-wide SNP genotypes for about 65% of the roughly 670 donors were used in a later genetic analysis, which treated that subset as a discovery cohort. Every repertoire in the discovery cohort had been generated on one and the same sequencing platform. HLA typing covered class I and class II loci at four-digit resolution. The number of donors typed differed by locus, with 629-630 for A, B, C, DRB1 and DQB1, around 500 for DQA1, under 610 for DPA1, and under 490 for DPB1. Roughly 5 DR-DQ haplotypes were handled as single units for association and clustering because linkage in the cohort was strong. Across 300 to 400 genotyped donors of the cohort, an average of roughly 250,000 unique TCR beta nucleotide sequences per donor were sequenced, and roughly 18% of those sequences were non-productive.

In total, approximately 610 healthy bone marrow donors made up the cohort. At the time of sampling, all cohort members were nominally healthy, though unrecorded immune exposures were likely present. The donor tested CMV seropositive and was one of the 289 seropositive cohort members. Every donor gave a peripheral blood sample, and the peripheral blood mononuclear cells from that sample were used for TCR beta sequencing. The Qiagen DNeasy Blood Extraction Kit was used to extract genomic DNA from the blood cell samples. Worth noting for this clone: What this receptor recognizes is not known. Within one base of it there is no much larger clone, and no base qualities were kept.

The investigation overall reported the following: Because the 87-base-pair reads could not distinguish some IMGT-functional V segments, including TRBV6-2 and TRBV6-3, those segments were excluded. The authors suggested that the approach could potentially be generalized to other disease states and immunological phenotypes. The presence/absence analyses assumed that sequencing depth was roughly uniform across donors, and that assumption may not be true. A few of the identified cytomegalovirus-associated TCR beta chains were confirmed in vitro to be specific for cytomegalovirus antigens. A total of roughly 160 TCR beta chains were listed by the study as associated with cytomegalovirus. A later analysis found that HLA-associated TCR beta chains were more clonally expanded and had lower generation probabilities than equally common non-associated chains. In a later analysis, most CMV-associated TCR beta chains were found to appear HLA-restricted, with HLA associations seemingly driven largely by CMV exposure. Immune exposure information for the cohort was limited to CMV serostatus. A cluster of highly shared sequence variants was judged likely to be a technical artifact of the sequencing pipeline. Because counts were too low, 15 to 20 rarely observed V segments, including chromosome 9 orphons, were excluded from the earlier analysis of under 650 of the donors. A later analysis associated 16,951 TCR beta sequences with specific HLA alleles at a false discovery rate of 0.05. Strong co-occurrence of HLA alleles, especially DR and DQ, made assigning TCR associations to individual alleles difficult. A later genetic analysis associated a missense DCLRE1C variant with V-gene and J-gene trimming of TCR beta chains, and an independent cohort replicated the association. Across donors, most TCR sequences were observed very rarely, whereas some public TCRs were present in many individuals. A later analysis found that TCR association rates varied across HLA loci, with DRB1 alleles showing the most associated TCRs and HLA-C alleles the fewest. In an earlier analysis of 450 to 750 of the donors, most TCR beta V segments appeared in productive rearrangements about 87% or about 30% of the time, broadly matching IMGT annotations. According to a later analysis, parvovirus B19, influenza, CMV and Epstein-Barr virus appeared linked to several top co-occurrence clusters. Linkage disequilibrium might explain the correlated functional status among segregating V segments, but an unknown experimental factor could not be excluded. Because HLA typing was unavailable for some donors at each locus, only the typed subset was used in association tests. A further reported finding was that TCR beta sequences accurately predicted the HLA-A and HLA-B alleles for most subjects in the first cohort. This cohort had only TCR beta chains sequenced, and the lack of alpha or paired-chain data limited which features could be detected. A later genetic analysis reported fewer N-insertions in productive TCRs among donors in an Asian-associated ancestry cluster than the roughly 620-donor mean. The classifier was reported to diagnose cytomegalovirus status with high specificity and sensitivity in both the original and validation cohorts.

The library relied on the immunoSEQ multiplex PCR assay. For the multiplex PCR, a mixture combining 60 forward primers for TCR Vbeta segments and 13 reverse primers for TCR Jbeta segments was used. The CDR3 region of rearranged TCR beta genes was amplified from genomic DNA with a multiplex PCR assay. The Illumina HiSeq System was used to sequence the amplified TCR beta libraries as 87-base-pair reads. The original methods were these. A later analysis tallied some 79 million unique TCR beta chains across the approximately 670 repertoires, and approximately 12 million of those chains were shared by two or more donors. A nearest-neighbor algorithm error-corrected the raw reads and collapsed the reads into unique sequences, merging closely related sequences to remove PCR and sequencing errors. Alignment of CDR3 sequences to IMGT reference sequences was used to assign V, D and J gene segments. For a sequence to be retained, a match of at least six nucleotides to both a V gene segment and a J gene segment was required. A rearrangement was called productive if the CDR3 had no stop codons and remained in frame with V and J, and every other rearrangement was called non-productive. Following IMGT convention, CDR3 was defined as the stretch from the second conserved V-encoded cysteine to the conserved J-encoded phenylalanine. Sequences without an unambiguous match to a single V gene segment were excluded from the earlier analysis of 450 to 750 of the donors. In an earlier analysis of some 590 of the donors, V segments were called functional above 56.7% productive rearrangements and were called segregating when the between-donor standard deviation exceeded 5%. A statistical classification framework was built to diagnose cytomegalovirus status from the catalog of TCR beta chain sequences. In a later analysis, V and J genes were assigned by comparing TCR nucleotide sequences against IMGT/GENE-DB human TR gene sequences. The TCRdist pipeline was used in a later analysis to assign CDR3 sequences and most-parsimonious VDJ recombination scenarios. In a later analysis, each TCR beta chain was defined by its CDR3 amino acid sequence together with its V-gene family, and reads without a unique V-gene family were excluded. In a later analysis, around 600 highly shared, low-generation-probability nucleotide sequences were removed to address suspected cross-contamination and a sequencing artifact. For each public chain, a later analysis derived a clonal expansion index from normalized ranks of inferred template counts within each repertoire. In a later analysis, generation probabilities were computed using a VDJ recombination model fitted to out-of-frame rearrangements, and the results were checked against IGoR. In a later analysis, TCR-TCR, TCR-HLA and TCR-CMV co-occurrence was scored with hypergeometric tests, and a repertoire-size bias correction was applied to TCR pairs. In a later analysis, false discovery rates were estimated by permuting HLA or CMV assignments 20 times. In a later analysis, co-occurring TCRs were grouped with DBSCAN, and TCRdist sequence similarity was added when clustering was performed within HLA-allele-positive subsets. For co-occurrence clustering, repertoires with fewer than 30,000 or more than 120,000 public chains were excluded, along with roughly 5 repertoires with anomalous nucleotide sharing. The table was pulled from immuneACCESS by TCRdb, which kept in-frame rearrangements only. Such tables lose some clones; where checked, under half of the loss comes from unresolved V genes, and the rest has no known cause. V and J calls and clone size are given by that table; D and trimming were obtained from the DNA. The sample table shows 160,000 or so clones, and roughly 82% are seen once. 5% to 7.5% of the sample lies in the top ten.

V and J are truncated by 1 base and 7 bases respectively, leaving an intervening sequence of 11 bases. The germline V gene encodes CDR1 MGHDK and CDR2 SYGVNS. The CDR3 measures 14 amino acids from cysteine to phenylalanine. The DNA shown is the 42-base CDR3, in frame from base 1. The sample consisted of PBMCs. This receptor chain uses TRBV25-1 and TRBJ2-1, and possibly TRBD2, on 6 matching bases. The TCR was taken from a man aged 45 to 65 in good health and CMV-seropositive. The bases are TGTGCCAGCAGTGAATTGCGGAGCGGGAATGAGCAGTTCTTC. The translation is CASSELRSGNEQFF.